The 13 T cell receptor beta chains in this list originate from one sample, sequenced in a study of blood T cell repertoires in COVID-19. The protocol was immunoSEQ multiplex PCR, while the TCRdb copy is restricted to in-frame clones and leaves out a portion. This table holds about 220,000 clones, about 80% found once. The sequencing sample was made of peripheral blood. The receptor set was obtained from a woman aged 55-69 years with acute or convalescent COVID-19.

This clone came up a few times. This chain connects TRBV9 to TRBJ1-3; 10 nucleotides align to TRBD1. V gave up 4 bases and J gave up 0 bases; unmatched junction bases: 7. CDR3 size: 17 residues. Germline CDR1 is SGDLS and CDR2 is YYNGEE. In DNA form, the CDR3 reads TGTGCCAGCAGCCCATGGGACAGGGGTAGCTCTGGAAACACCATATATTTT. This encodes CASSPWDRGSSGNTIYF.

This chain joins TRBV12-3 or TRBV12-4 and TRBJ1-1; no definite D call. The CDR3 spans 13 residues. V shed 8 bases and J shed 1 base, with 11 bases lying between them. The CDR3 loop is CASVLHGNTEAFF. Here the CDR3 DNA reads TGTGCCAGCGTACTTCACGGGAACACTGAAGCTTTCTTT.

J is TRBJ1-1 and V is TRBV9, with D hard to call. CDR1 is SGDLS and CDR2 is YYNGEE in the germline V gene. CDR3 size: 14 residues. Trimming cost V 0 bases and J 6 bases, with 12 bases left between them. The CDR3 bases are TGTGCCAGCAGCGTAGGGTCGAGCCCTCCTGAAGCTTTCTTT. Translating it yields CASSVGSSPPEAFF. Full variable domain (missing parts from reference TRBV9 and TRBJ1-1): DSGVTQTPKHLITATGQRVTLRCSPRSGDLSVYWYQQSLDQGLQFLIQYYNGEERAKGNILERFSAQQFPDLHSELNLSSLELGDSALYFCASSVGSSPPEAFFGQGTRLTVV.

This clone appeared once. The V call is TRBV11-2, the J call TRBJ2-5, with D uncertain. The CDR3 extends over 13 amino acids. Germline lookup yields CDR1 SGHAT and CDR2 FQNNGV. V was clipped by 2 bases and J by 3 bases, with 7 bases between them. The CDR3, as DNA: TGTGCCAGCAGCTTAATCAGTGAAGAGACCCAGTACTTC. Encoded protein: CASSLISEETQYF.

This rearrangement joins TRBV7-2 to TRBJ1-4; the match to TRBD1 covers 8 bases. V dropped 4 bases and J dropped 7; count of bases not matched to a gene: 8. Germline values: CDR1 SGHTA, CDR2 FQGNSA. This CDR3 spans 15 amino acids. CDR3 DNA sequence: TGTGCCAGCAGCTCCGGGGACAGGTCGAGTGAAAAACTGTTTTTT. Its translation: CASSSGDRSSEKLFF.

With regard to this clone: The sample carries other DNA sequences with the same CDR3. The rearrangement uses TRBV6-5 and TRBJ2-2; possible D gene TRBD1, 6 bases. The CDR3 totals 14 residues. Trimming took 6 bases from V and 2 from J, leaving 10 bases between them. Germline loops: CDR1 MNHEY, CDR2 SVGAGI. The CDR3: CASRPGTNTGELFF. CDR3 DNA: TGTGCCAGCAGGCCCGGGACAAACACCGGGGAGCTGTTTTTT.

V gene TRBV5-4 combines with J gene TRBJ1-1, with TRBD1 matching 7 bases. Germline V gives CDR1 SGHNT, CDR2 YYREEE (reference sequence). The J segment lost 0 bases and the V segment lost 4 bases, leaving 3 bases of the junction unmatched. This CDR3 comprises 14 residues. CDR3 sequence reads: CASSPDRLNTEAFF. The DNA for the CDR3 is TGTGCCAGCAGCCCGGACAGGCTGAACACTGAAGCTTTCTTT.

The gene calls are TRBV9 and TRBJ1-2, with TRBD1 identical over 11 bases. This CDR3 is 15 amino acids long. Trimming at V came to 4 bases and at J to 5 bases, leaving 7 bases not matched to a gene. Germline CDR1 and CDR2: SGDLS and YYNGEE. CDR3 in amino acids: CASSPRTGGGYGYTF. The CDR3 DNA follows: TGTGCCAGCAGCCCACGGACAGGGGGCGGTTATGGCTACACCTTC.

V gene TRBV5-4 combines with J gene TRBJ2-7; the match to TRBD2 covers 11 bases. The germline V gene encodes CDR1 SGHNT and CDR2 YYREEE (reference sequence). This CDR3 spans 15 amino acids. V lost 0 bases to trimming and J lost 5 bases; unmatched junction nucleotides: 4. CDR3 sequence: CASSLVSGGAHEQYF. The CDR3 region has the DNA TGTGCCAGCAGCTTGGTTAGCGGGGGGGCTCACGAGCAGTACTTC.

V gene TRBV3-1 (or the pseudogene TRBV3-2) combines with J gene TRBJ2-5; the match to TRBD2 covers 7 bases. The CDR3 spans 13 residues. Germline V gene lookup returns CDR1 LGHDT and CDR2 YNNKEL (reference sequence). The junction had 3 bases not matched to a gene; V was cut back by 4 bases and J by 4 bases. CDR3 residues: CASSRLAGETQYF. CDR3 coding DNA: TGTGCCAGCAGCCGACTAGCAGGAGAGACCCAGTACTTC.

This chain links TRBV7-3 with TRBJ2-6; 7 bases agree with TRBD1. V was pared by 4 bases and J by 2 bases, with 2 bases of the junction left unmatched. CDR1 SGHTA and CDR2 FQGTGA come from the germline V gene. The CDR3 runs to 15 residues. The CDR3 sequence: CASSSDRAGANVLTF. The CDR3 DNA sequence: TGTGCCAGCAGCTCCGACAGGGCTGGGGCCAACGTCCTGACTTTC. The full variable domain, its missing parts supplied by reference TRBV7-3 and TRBJ2-6, is GAGVSQTPSNKVTEKGKYVELRCDPISGHTALYWYRQSLGQGPEFLIYFQGTGAADDSGLPNDRFFAVRPEGSVSTLKIQRTERGDSAVYLCASSSDRAGANVLTFGAGSRLTVL.

The chain couples TRBV20-1 to TRBJ2-5; D remains unclear. The CDR3 is made up of 12 amino acids. The V end was cut by 3 bases, the J end by 3 bases, with 8 bases between. Germline CDR1 and CDR2: DFQATT and SNEGSKA (reference sequence). CDR3 region: CSASSSEETQYF. The CDR3 DNA is TGCAGTGCTAGTTCCAGCGAAGAGACCCAGTACTTC.

V is TRBV3-1 (or the pseudogene TRBV3-2) and J is TRBJ1-1; TRBD1 matches at 11 bases. CDR3 length: 15 residues. Trimming cost V 4 bases and J 1 base; bases outside gene matches: 2. Germline V CDR1 and CDR2: LGHDT, YNNKEL (reference sequence). The CDR3 spells CASSRTGGANTEAFF. The CDR3 DNA is TGTGCCAGCAGCCGGACAGGGGGCGCGAACACTGAAGCTTTCTTT.